The rows below give T cell receptor beta chains drawn from one sample of a study of read filtering for tumor transcriptome and immune sequencing. TCRdb redid the calling of the reads with MiXCR, one entry per CDR3 protein. This sample carries 49,000 or so distinct CDR3 sequences, approximately 12% of them seen once, and the ten largest clones take about 14%. Sequenced input: a population of CD138-negative cells sorted from bone marrow. The receptors derive from a donor over 35 with multiple myeloma. Both conserved end residues are part of each CDR3. The order of the fields is J gene, V gene, D gene, clone size, CDR3 DNA, CDR3 protein. A D gene is named only where the DNA matches it firmly. Each size is once, few, many, or a class for an expanded clone.

TRBJ2-1 | TRBV29-1 | TRBD1 | many | TGCAGCGTTGAGTCTGGGACAGGCGGGACCAGTGAGCAGTTCTTC | CSVESGTGGTSEQFF
TRBJ2-7 | TRBV7-3 | NA | many | TGTGCCAGCAGCTTAGACCGGGACGCGGACGAGCAGTACTTC | CASSLDRDADEQYF
TRBJ1-4 | TRBV27 | NA | many | TGTGCCAGCACCCGGGGGGGGGGTGATGAAAAACTGTTTTTT | CASTRGGGDEKLFF
TRBJ2-3 | TRBV30 | TRBD2 | many | TGTGCCTGGAGTTCGGGACTAGCGAGCACAGATACGCAGTATTTT | CAWSSGLASTDTQYF
TRBJ2-3 | TRBV20-1 | NA | few | TGCAGTGCCCCGATGGGAGATACGCAGTATTTT | CSAPMGDTQYF
TRBJ2-2 | TRBV27 | NA | many | TGTGCCAGCAGTCCCGACAGGATAACCACCGGGGAGCTGTTTTTT | CASSPDRITTGELFF
TRBJ2-1 | TRBV10-3 | NA | medium-sized | TGTGCCATCAGTGGAACAGCGGGTAGCTCCTACAATGAGCAGTTCTTC | CAISGTAGSSYNEQFF
TRBJ2-5 | TRBV28 | NA | many | TGTGCCAGCCTTGACAGTCAACAAGAGACCCAGTACTTC | CASLDSQQETQYF
TRBJ2-2 | TRBV20-1 | NA | few | TGCAGTGCTAGAGCCGGTGGGGAGCTGTTTTTT | CSARAGGELFF
TRBJ1-5 | TRBV20-1 | NA | many | TGCAGTGCTAGAGATCTCGCGACAGTATATAGCAATCAGCCCCAGCATTTT | CSARDLATVYSNQPQHF
TRBJ1-2 | TRBV2 | NA | many | TGTGCCAGCGGGGACACCTATGGCTACACCTTC | CASGDTYGYTF